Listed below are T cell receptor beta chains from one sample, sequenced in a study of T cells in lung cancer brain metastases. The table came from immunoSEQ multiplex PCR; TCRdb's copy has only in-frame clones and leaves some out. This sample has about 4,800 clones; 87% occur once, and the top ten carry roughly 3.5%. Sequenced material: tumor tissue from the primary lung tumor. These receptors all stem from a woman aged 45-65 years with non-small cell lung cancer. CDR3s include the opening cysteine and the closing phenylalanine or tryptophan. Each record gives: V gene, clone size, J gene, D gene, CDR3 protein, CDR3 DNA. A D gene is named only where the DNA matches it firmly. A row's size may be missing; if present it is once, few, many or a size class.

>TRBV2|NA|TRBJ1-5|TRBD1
CASREDRGRGGQPQHF
TGTGCCAGCAGAGAGGACAGGGGAAGAGGAGGTCAGCCCCAGCATTTT
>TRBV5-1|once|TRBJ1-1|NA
CASSEVVNTEAFF
TGCGCCAGCAGTGAGGTGGTGAACACTGAAGCTTTCTTT
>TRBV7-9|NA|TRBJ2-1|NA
CASSAEGSRFF
TGTGCCAGCAGCGCAGAAGGGTCACGGTTCTTC
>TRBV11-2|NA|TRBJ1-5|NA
CASSQIGSPQHF
TGTGCCAGCAGCCAAATAGGATCGCCCCAGCATTTT
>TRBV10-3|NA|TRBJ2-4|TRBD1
CAIAAGGLSENIQYF
TGTGCCATCGCGGCAGGGGGCCTATCAGAAAACATTCAGTACTTC
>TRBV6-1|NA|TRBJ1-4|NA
CASRGALGGEKLFF
TGTGCCAGCAGGGGGGCCCTAGGAGGCGAAAAACTGTTTTTT
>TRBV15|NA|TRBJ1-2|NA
CAISRSYYGYTF
TGTGCCATTTCCAGGTCGTACTATGGCTACACCTTC
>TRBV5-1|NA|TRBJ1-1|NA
CASSLAGGWDTEAFF
TGCGCCAGCAGCTTGGCCGGAGGGTGGGACACTGAAGCTTTCTTT
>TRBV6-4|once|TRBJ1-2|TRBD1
CASSEELWAGGYGYTF
TGTGCCAGCAGTGAGGAACTCTGGGCAGGGGGATATGGCTACACCTTC
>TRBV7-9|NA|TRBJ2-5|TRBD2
CASSVGAGGRETQYF
TGTGCCAGCAGCGTAGGAGCGGGAGGGAGAGAGACCCAGTACTTC
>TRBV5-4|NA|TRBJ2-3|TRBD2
CASTLGLAGGPGDTQYF
TGTGCCAGCACCCTTGGTCTAGCGGGAGGGCCCGGAGATACGCAGTATTTT
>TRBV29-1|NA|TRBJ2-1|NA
CSVIGLSSYNEQFF
TGCAGCGTCATCGGATTGAGCTCCTACAATGAGCAGTTCTTC
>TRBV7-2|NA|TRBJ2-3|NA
CASSRRVGTDTQYF
TGTGCCAGCAGCCGAAGAGTCGGAACAGATACGCAGTATTTT
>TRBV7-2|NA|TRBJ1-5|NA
CASSLQGTGNQPQHF
TGTGCCAGCAGCTTACAGGGAACGGGCAATCAGCCCCAGCATTTT
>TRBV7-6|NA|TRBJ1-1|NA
CASSFRGGNTEAFF
TGTGCCAGCAGCTTTAGGGGAGGGAACACTGAAGCTTTCTTT
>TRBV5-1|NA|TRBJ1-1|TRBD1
CASSLTGGFTEAFF
TGCGCCAGCAGCTTGACAGGGGGCTTCACTGAAGCTTTCTTT
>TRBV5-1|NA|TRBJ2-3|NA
CASSLEGRPSTDTQYF
TGCGCCAGCAGCTTGGAAGGCCGACCCAGCACAGATACGCAGTATTTT
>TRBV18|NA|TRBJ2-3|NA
CASLFSTDTQYF
TGTGCCAGCCTTTTCAGCACAGATACGCAGTATTTT
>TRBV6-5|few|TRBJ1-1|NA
CASRSTANTEAFF
TGTGCCAGCAGGTCGACAGCTAACACTGAAGCTTTCTTT
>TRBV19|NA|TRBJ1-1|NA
CASIGEGENAFF
TGTGCCAGTATAGGGGAGGGGGAGAACGCTTTCTTT
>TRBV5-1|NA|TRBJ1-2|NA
CASSLGAGSYGYTF
TGCGCCAGCAGTCTTGGAGCCGGGAGCTATGGCTACACCTTC
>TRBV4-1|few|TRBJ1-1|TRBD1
CASSFDRGTEAFF
TGCGCCAGCAGCTTTGACAGGGGCACTGAAGCTTTCTTT
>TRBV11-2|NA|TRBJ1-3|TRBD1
CASSLQGYGSSGNTIYF
TGTGCCAGCAGTTTACAGGGGTACGGGTCCTCCGGAAACACCATATATTTT
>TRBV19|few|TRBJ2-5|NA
CASSILSAGQETQYF
TGTGCCAGTAGTATTTTGTCAGCGGGCCAAGAGACCCAGTACTTC
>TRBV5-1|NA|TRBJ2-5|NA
CASSSGGGETQYF
TGCGCCAGCAGCTCCGGAGGCGGGGAGACCCAGTACTTC
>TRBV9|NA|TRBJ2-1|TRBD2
CASSVAVAAGSSYNEQFF
TGTGCCAGCAGCGTAGCGGTTGCAGCGGGGAGCTCCTACAATGAGCAGTTCTTC
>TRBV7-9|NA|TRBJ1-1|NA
CASSYRDKRFEAFF
TGTGCCAGCAGCTACAGGGACAAGAGATTTGAAGCTTTCTTT
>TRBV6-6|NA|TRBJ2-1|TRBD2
CASSPGGGRDNEQFF
TGTGCCAGCAGCCCGGGGGGGGGCAGGGACAATGAGCAGTTCTTC
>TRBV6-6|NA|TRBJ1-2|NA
CASSYYANTNGYTF
TGTGCCAGCAGTTACTACGCCAACACAAATGGCTACACCTTC
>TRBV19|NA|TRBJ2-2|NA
CVSSAGQLIGELFF
TGTGTCAGTAGTGCGGGACAGCTGATTGGGGAGCTGTTTTTT
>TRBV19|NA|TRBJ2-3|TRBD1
CASSIDGGQGASDTQYF
TGTGCCAGTAGTATAGATGGGGGACAGGGGGCATCAGATACGCAGTATTTT
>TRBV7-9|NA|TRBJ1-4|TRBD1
CASSLQGAMGEKLFF
TGTGCCAGCAGCTTACAGGGGGCGATGGGTGAAAAACTGTTTTTT
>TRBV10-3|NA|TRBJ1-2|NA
CAISESSRGNYGYTF
TGTGCCATCAGTGAGTCGAGTAGGGGGAACTATGGCTACACCTTC
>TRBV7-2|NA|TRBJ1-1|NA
CASSSAPGRGAEAFF
TGTGCCAGCAGCTCAGCCCCCGGCCGGGGGGCTGAAGCTTTCTTT
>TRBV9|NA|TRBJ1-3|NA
CASSVDGGNTIYF
TGTGCCAGCAGCGTGGATGGAGGAAACACCATATATTTT
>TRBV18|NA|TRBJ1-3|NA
CASSPGTFNSGNTIYF
TGTGCCAGCTCACCCGGGACCTTCAACTCTGGAAACACCATATATTTT
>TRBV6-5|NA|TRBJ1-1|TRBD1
CASSYGDRGDTEAFF
TGTGCCAGCAGTTACGGGGACAGGGGTGACACTGAAGCTTTCTTT
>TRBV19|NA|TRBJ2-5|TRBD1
CASSMRFGAGGRETQYF
TGTGCCAGTAGTATGCGTTTTGGGGCAGGGGGACGAGAGACCCAGTACTTC
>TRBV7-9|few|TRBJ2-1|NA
CASENEQFF
TGTGCCAGCGAAAATGAGCAGTTCTTC
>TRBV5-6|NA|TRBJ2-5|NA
CASSLSANRLQETQYF
TGTGCCAGCAGCTTGAGTGCAAACAGGCTGCAAGAGACCCAGTACTTC
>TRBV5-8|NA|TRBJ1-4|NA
CASSLGTGVNEKLFF
TGTGCCAGCAGCTTAGGAACAGGCGTTAATGAAAAACTGTTTTTT
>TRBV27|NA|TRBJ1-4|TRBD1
CASKTGGLTTNEKLFF
TGTGCCAGCAAGACAGGGGGCCTTACAACTAATGAAAAACTGTTTTTT
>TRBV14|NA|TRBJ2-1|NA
CASSPRRQMSYNEQFF
TGTGCCAGCAGCCCTCGGCGCCAGATGTCCTACAATGAGCAGTTCTTC
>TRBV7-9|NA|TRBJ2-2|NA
CASSLAGTGELFF
TGTGCCAGCAGCTTAGCTGGAACCGGGGAGCTGTTTTTT
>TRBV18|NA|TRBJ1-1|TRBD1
CASFTGGNIEAFF
TGTGCCAGCTTTACAGGGGGCAATATTGAAGCTTTCTTT
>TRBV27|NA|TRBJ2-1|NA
CTSSFTWRSSYNEQFF
TGTACCAGCTCCTTTACGTGGCGGAGCTCCTACAATGAGCAGTTCTTC
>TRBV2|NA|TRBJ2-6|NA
CASSEMGMRGANVLTF
TGTGCCAGCAGTGAAATGGGGATGAGGGGGGCCAACGTCCTGACTTTC
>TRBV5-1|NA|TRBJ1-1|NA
CASSVGDSEAFF
TGCGCCAGCAGCGTAGGGGACTCTGAAGCTTTCTTT
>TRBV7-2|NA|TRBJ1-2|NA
CASSPGANYGYTF
TGTGCCAGCAGCCCCGGGGCGAACTATGGCTACACCTTC
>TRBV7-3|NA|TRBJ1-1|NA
CASSLWVRTEAFF
TGTGCCAGCAGCTTGTGGGTGAGAACTGAAGCTTTCTTT
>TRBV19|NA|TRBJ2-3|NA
CASTPLGELDTQYF
TGTGCCAGTACCCCCCTAGGGGAACTCGATACGCAGTATTTT
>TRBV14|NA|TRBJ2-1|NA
CASSSFGYNEQFF
TGTGCCAGCAGCTCTTTCGGCTACAATGAACAGTTCTTC
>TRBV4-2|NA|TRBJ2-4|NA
CASSQEQNGNIQYF
TGTGCCAGCAGCCAAGAACAGAACGGAAACATTCAGTACTTC
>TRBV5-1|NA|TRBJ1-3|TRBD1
CASSPTITGGVPGNTIYF
TGCGCTAGCAGCCCTACCATAACAGGGGGCGTTCCTGGAAACACCATATATTTT